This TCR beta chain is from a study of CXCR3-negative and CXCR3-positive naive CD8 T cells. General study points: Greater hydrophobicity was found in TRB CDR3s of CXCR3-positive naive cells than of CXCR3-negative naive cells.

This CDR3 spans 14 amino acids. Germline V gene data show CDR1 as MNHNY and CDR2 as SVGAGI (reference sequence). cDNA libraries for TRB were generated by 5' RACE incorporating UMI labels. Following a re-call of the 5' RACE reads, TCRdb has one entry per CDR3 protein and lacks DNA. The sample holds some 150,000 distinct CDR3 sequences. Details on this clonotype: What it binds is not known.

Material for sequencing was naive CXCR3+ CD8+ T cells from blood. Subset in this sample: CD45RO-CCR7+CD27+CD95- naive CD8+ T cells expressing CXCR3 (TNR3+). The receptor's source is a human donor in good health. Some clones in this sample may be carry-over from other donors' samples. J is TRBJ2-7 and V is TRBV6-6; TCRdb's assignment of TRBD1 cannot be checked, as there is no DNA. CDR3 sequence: CASSYDRGAYEQYF.